This T cell receptor beta chain comes out of a study of cytotoxic CD8 clonotypes in ibrutinib-treated CLL. A remark on this clone: What it binds is unknown.

Study results and caveats: Starting clonality was above that of age-matched healthy donors and tracked circulating CD8+ T-cell counts.

Assay: immunoSEQ multiplex PCR; the TCRdb copy retains only in-frame clones and omits some. The sample carries almost 85,000 clones, 86% recorded once. The CDR3 covers 13 residues. Germline CDR1 SNHLY, CDR2 FYNNEI. J was trimmed by 4 bases and V by 7 bases; bases with no gene match: 6. The chain is built from TRBV2 and TRBJ1-2; 7 bases fit TRBD1. The receptor was derived from a human donor with chronic lymphocytic leukemia. Specimen: PBMCs, collected before ibrutinib treatment. The chain's CDR3 is CASTQDRAYGYTF. In nucleotides, the CDR3 is TGTGCCAGCACCCAAGACAGGGCCTATGGCTACACCTTC. Full variable domain (remainder filled in from reference TRBV2 and TRBJ1-2): EPEVTQTPSHQVTQMGQEVILRCVPISNHLYFYWYRQILGQKVEFLVSFYNNEISEKSEIFDDQFSVERPDGSNFTLKIRSTKLEDSAMYFCASTQDRAYGYTFGSGTRLTVV.